This T cell receptor (beta chain) was found in a study of T-cell memory formation after mild COVID-19. The overall study: Most TCR clusters belonged to a single donor. Broader study findings: Clones contracting day 15 to 85 were balanced CD4/CD8; later expanders leaned CD4+.

In TCRdb, the 5' RACE reads were re-called with MiXCR into one record per CDR3 protein. The sample carries some 350,000 distinct CDR3 sequences, about a sixth recorded once. This clonotype was seen ten or more times. Antigen specificity is unknown. CDR3 length: 16 residues. V lost 2 bases to trimming and J lost 8 bases, with 16 bases between them. Germline lookup yields CDR1 LGHNA and CDR2 YSLEER. Sequenced: PBMCs or a T cell subset sorted from them (not recorded which). The TCR sequence derives from a man aged 18-30 years who had mild COVID-19 (a few samples of this study predate the infection). Cell type and time point are not known. This sequence joins TRBV4-3 and TRBJ1-6, with a weak D call TRBD1 (6 bases). The CDR3 protein is CASSQIQGPRDSPLHF. DNA of the CDR3: TGCGCCAGCAGCCAAATTCAGGGGCCAAGGGATTCACCCCTCCACTTT.